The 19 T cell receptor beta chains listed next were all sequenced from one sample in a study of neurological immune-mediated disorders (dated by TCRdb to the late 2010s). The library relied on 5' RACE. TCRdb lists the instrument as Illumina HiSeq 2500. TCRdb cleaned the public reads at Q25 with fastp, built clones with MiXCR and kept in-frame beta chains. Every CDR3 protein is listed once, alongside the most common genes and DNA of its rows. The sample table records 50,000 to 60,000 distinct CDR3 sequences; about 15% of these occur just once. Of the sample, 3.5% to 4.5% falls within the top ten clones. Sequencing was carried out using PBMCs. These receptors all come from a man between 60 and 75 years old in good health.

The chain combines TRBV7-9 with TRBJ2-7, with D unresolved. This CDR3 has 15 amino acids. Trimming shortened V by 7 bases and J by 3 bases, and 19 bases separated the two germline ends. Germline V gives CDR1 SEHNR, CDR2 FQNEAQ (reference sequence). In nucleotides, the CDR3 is TGTGCCAGCACCGAAATGGGTCCCCCTTACTACGAGCAGTACTTC. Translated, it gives CASTEMGPPYYEQYF.

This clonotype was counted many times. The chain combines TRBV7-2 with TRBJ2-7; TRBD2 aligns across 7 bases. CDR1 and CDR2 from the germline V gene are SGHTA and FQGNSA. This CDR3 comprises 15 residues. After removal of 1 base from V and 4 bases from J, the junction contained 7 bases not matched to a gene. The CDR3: CASSLVALAPYEQYF. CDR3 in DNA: TGTGCCAGCAGCTTAGTGGCACTAGCGCCGTACGAGCAGTACTTC. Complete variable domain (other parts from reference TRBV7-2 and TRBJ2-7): GAGVSQSPSNKVTEKGKDVELRCDPISGHTALYWYRQSLGQGLEFLIYFQGNSAPDKSGLPSDRFSAERTGGSVSTLTIQRTQQEDSAVYLCASSLVALAPYEQYFGPGTRLTVT.

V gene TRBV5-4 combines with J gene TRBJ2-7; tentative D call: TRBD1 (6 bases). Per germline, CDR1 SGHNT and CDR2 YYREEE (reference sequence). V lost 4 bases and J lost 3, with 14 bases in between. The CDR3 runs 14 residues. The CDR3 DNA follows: TGTGCCAGCAGCGGAAACAGGGCCCTCTACGAGCAGTACTTC. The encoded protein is CASSGNRALYEQYF.

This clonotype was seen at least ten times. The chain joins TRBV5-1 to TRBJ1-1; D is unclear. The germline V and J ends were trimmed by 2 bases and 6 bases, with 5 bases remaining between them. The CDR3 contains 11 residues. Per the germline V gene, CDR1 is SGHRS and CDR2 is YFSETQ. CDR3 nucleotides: TGCGCCAGCAGCTTAGGCCCTGAAGCTTTCTTT. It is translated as CASSLGPEAFF.

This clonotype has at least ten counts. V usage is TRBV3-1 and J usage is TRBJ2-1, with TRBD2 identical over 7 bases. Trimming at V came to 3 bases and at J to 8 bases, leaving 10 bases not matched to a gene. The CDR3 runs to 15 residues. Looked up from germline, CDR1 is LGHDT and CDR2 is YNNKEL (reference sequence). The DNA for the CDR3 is TGTGCCAGCAGCCACTTTAGCGGGTCCCAGGATGAGCAGTTCTTC. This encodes CASSHFSGSQDEQFF.

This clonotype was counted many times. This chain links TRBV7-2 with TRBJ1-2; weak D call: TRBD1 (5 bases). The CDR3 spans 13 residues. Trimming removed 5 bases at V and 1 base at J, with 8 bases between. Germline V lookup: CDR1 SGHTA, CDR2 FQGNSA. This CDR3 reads CASSLDNNYGYTF. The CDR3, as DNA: TGTGCCAGCAGCCTGGACAATAACTATGGCTACACCTTC.

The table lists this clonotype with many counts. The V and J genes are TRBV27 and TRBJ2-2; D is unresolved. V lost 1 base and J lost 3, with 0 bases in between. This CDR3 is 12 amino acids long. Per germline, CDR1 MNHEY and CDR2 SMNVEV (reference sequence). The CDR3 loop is CASSLYTGELFF. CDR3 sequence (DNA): TGTGCCAGCAGTTTATACACCGGGGAGCTGTTTTTT.

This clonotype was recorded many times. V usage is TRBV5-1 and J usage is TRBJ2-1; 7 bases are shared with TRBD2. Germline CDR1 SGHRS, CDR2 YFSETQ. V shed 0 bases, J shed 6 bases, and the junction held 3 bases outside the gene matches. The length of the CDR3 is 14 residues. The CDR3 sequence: CASSLGLAPNEQFF. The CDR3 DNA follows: TGCGCCAGCAGCTTGGGACTAGCACCCAATGAGCAGTTCTTC.

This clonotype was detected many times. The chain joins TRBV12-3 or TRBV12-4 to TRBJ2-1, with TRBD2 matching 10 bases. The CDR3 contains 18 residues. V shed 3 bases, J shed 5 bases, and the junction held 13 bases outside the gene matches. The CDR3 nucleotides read TGTGCCAGCAGTTTCCGGCTAGCGGGAGCGTCGTCCCACAATGAGCAGTTCTTC. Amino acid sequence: CASSFRLAGASSHNEQFF.

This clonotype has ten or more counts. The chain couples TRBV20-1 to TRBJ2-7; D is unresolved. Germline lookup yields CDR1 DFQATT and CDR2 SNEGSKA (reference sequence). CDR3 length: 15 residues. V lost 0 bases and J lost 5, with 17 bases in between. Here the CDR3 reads CSARDLFRPTNEQYF. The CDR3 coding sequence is TGCAGTGCTAGAGATCTTTTTCGCCCGACGAACGAGCAGTACTTC.

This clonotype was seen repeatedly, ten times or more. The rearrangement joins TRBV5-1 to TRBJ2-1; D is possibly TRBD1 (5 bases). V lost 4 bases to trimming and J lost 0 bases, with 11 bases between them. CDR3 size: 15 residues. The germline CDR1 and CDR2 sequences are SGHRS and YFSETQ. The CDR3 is CASSMAQGSYNEQFF. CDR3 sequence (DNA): TGCGCCAGCAGCATGGCCCAGGGCTCCTACAATGAGCAGTTCTTC.

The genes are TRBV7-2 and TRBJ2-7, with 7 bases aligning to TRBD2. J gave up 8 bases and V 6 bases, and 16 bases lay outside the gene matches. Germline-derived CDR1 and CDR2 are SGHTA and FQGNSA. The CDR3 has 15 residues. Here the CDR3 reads CASSQTAGWVGKQYF. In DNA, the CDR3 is TGTGCCAGCAGTCAGACAGCGGGATGGGTGGGCAAGCAGTACTTC.

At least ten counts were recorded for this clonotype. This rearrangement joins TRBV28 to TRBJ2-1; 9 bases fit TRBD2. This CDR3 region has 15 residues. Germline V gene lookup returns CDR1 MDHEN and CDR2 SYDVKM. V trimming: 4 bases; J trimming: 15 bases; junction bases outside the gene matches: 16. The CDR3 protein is CASSSPGTSPQSWFF. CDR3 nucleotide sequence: TGTGCCAGCAGTTCTCCCGGGACTAGCCCTCAGTCATGGTTCTTC.

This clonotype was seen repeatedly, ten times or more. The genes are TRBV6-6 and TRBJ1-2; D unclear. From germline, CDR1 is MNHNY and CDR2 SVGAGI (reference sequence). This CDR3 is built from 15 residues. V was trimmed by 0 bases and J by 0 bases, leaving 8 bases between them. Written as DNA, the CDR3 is TGTGCCAGCAGTTACTCGCACGGAGCTAACTATGGCTACACCTTC. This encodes CASSYSHGANYGYTF.

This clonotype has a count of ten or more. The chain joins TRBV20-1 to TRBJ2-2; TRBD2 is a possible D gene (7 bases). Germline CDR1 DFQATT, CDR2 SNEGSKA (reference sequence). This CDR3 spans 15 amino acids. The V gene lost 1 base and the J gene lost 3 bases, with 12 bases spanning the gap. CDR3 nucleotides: TGCAGTGCTAGAGGGGGGCTAGCGGACACCGGGGAGCTGTTTTTT. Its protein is CSARGGLADTGELFF.

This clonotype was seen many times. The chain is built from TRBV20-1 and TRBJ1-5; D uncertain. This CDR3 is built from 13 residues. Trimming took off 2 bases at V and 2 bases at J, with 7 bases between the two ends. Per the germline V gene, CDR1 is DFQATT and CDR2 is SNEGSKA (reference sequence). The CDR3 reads CSARRGGNQPQHF. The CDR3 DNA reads TGCAGTGCTAGACGGGGAGGCAATCAGCCCCAGCATTTT.

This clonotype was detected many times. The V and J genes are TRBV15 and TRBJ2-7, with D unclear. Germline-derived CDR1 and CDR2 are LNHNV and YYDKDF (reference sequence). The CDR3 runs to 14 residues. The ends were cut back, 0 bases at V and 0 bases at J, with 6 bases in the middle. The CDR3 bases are TGTGCCACCAGCAGAGACAAAAACTCCTACGAGCAGTACTTC. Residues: CATSRDKNSYEQYF.

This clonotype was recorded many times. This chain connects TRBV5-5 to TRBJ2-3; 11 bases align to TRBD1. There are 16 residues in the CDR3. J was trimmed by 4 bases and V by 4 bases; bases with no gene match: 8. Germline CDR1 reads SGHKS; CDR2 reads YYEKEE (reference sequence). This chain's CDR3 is CASSAGTGGVSDTQYF. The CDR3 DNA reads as TGTGCCAGCAGCGCCGGGACAGGGGGGGTTTCAGATACGCAGTATTTT.

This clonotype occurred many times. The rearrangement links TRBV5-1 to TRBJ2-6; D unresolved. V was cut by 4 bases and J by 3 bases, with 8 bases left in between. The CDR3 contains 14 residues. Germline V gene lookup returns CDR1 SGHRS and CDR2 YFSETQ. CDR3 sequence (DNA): TGCGCCAGCAGCCCCGGCCGTGGGGCCAACGTCCTGACTTTC. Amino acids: CASSPGRGANVLTF.